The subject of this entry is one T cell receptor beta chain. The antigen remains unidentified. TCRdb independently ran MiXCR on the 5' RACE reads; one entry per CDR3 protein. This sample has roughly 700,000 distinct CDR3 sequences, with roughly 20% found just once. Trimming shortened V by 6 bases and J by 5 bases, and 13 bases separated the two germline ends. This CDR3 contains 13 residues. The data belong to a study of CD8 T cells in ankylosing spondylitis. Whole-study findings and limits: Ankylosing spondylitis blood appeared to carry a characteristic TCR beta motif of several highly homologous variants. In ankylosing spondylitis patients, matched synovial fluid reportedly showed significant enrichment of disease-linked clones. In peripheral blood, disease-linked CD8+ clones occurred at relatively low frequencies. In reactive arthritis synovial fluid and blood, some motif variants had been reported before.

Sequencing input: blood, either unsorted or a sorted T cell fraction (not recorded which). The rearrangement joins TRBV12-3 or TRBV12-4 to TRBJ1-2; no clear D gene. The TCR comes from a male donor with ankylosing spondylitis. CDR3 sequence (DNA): TGTGCCAGCAGCCCCAGGCCAGCTTATGGCTACACCTTC. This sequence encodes CASSPRPAYGYTF.